This TCR beta chain was recorded in a study of blood T cells in healthy people across ages. This clonotype appeared a few times. CDR3 length: 15 amino acids. The V gene lost 4 bases and the J gene lost 4 bases, with 16 bases spanning the gap. Germline V lookup: CDR1 SGHTA, CDR2 FQGNSA. Using a J-beta primer mix together with a sample-barcoded 5' primer, a second PCR was run for about 6 to 12 cycles. TCRdb ran MiXCR on the 5' RACE reads and lists one entry per CDR3 protein. The sample lists fewer than 2 million distinct CDR3 sequences; approximately 39% were seen once. Sequences were obtained from blood. The V call is TRBV7-2, the J call TRBJ1-2; TRBD1 is a possible D gene (6 bases). The receptor was isolated from a human donor in good health. The CDR3 loop reads CASSWLGQMGYGYTF. CDR3 nucleotide sequence: TGTGCCAGCAGCTGGCTTGGACAGATGGGCTATGGCTACACCTTC.